This T cell receptor beta chain is drawn from a study of beta chain features in type 1 diabetes. Study outcomes and limitations: There was no resolution here of whether HLA type influences TCRB rearrangement. TCRB CDR3s from Type 1 diabetes patients were moderately but significantly shorter in all four CD4+ subsets.

Donors underwent one heparinised blood draw, about 120 mL on average. Cell sorting via CD45RO/CCR7/CD25/CD127/CD95/CD27 was performed to obtain CD4+ naive, central memory, regulatory and stem cell-like memory cells. Populations isolated by sorting all had purity greater than 95%. The sequenced template was cDNA made from the entire isolated RNA. The method was immunoSEQ multiplex PCR; TCRdb's version includes in-frame clones alone and lacks a portion of them. This repertoire shows some 700,000 clones, 10% to 15% found once; its top ten account for 0.022%. Per the germline V gene, CDR1 is KGHSH and CDR2 is LQKENI. V lost 3 bases and J 0 bases, leaving 5 bases between the germline ends. CDR3 size: 13 residues. This clone appeared a few times. Its cognate antigen is unknown. Other nucleotide sequences from this sample produce the same CDR3.

This sequence was found in a man between 18 and 35 years old with type 1 diabetes. The sequenced sample was naive CD4+ T cells from blood. The chain is built from TRBV18 and TRBJ2-5, with no clear D. CDR3 nucleotides: TGTGCCAGCTCACCGCGAAACCAAGAGACCCAGTACTTC. Its protein product is CASSPRNQETQYF.